One and the same sample provided the 15 T cell receptor beta chains below, sequenced in a study of T cell repertoires in cytomegalovirus infection. MiXCR, applied by TCRdb to the reads, yields one record per CDR3 protein. Among some 900,000 distinct CDR3 sequences listed, approximately 32% were seen once. No antigens are known for them. The sample here was cultured CD8+ T cells from PBMCs, taken from culture after CMV antigen stimulation. These receptors were taken from a human donor in good health (CMV status not recorded). Some clones in this sample may be carry-over from other donors' samples.

The rearrangement joins TRBV4-1 to TRBJ2-2, with a possible D match to TRBD2 (5 bases). The CDR3 is 15 amino acids. Germline values: CDR1 MGHRA, CDR2 YSYEKL. V lost 4 bases and J 3 bases, leaving 12 bases between the germline ends. CDR3 loop: CASSRGPLHTGELFF. The CDR3 DNA reads TGCGCCAGCAGCCGCGGGCCGCTGCACACCGGGGAGCTGTTTTTT.

The chain employs TRBV6-1 and TRBJ2-3, with 13 bases that match TRBD2. Germline-derived CDR1 and CDR2 are MNHNS and SASEGT. J gave up 2 bases and V 7 bases, and 12 bases lay outside the gene matches. This CDR3 has 18 residues. CDR3 sequence reads: CASNLGTSGALFTDTQYF. As DNA, the CDR3 is TGTGCCAGCAATTTGGGGACTAGCGGGGCGCTGTTCACAGATACGCAGTATTTT.

This clonotype was counted at least ten times. The chain combines TRBV7-2 with TRBJ2-1; 7 bases match TRBD1. Trimming cost V 5 bases and J 8 bases; bases outside gene matches: 12. This CDR3 region has 15 residues. The germline V gene encodes CDR1 SGHTA and CDR2 FQGNSA. The CDR3 is CASSAHGAGGDEQFF. The CDR3 DNA follows: TGTGCCAGCAGCGCCCACGGAGCAGGGGGAGATGAGCAGTTCTTC.

The chain employs TRBV7-6 and TRBJ1-1; no clear D gene. CDR1 is SGHVS and CDR2 is FNYEAQ in the germline V gene. Trimming stripped 7 bases from V and 1 base from J, with 7 bases between. CDR3 length equals 12 residues. CDR3 sequence reads: CASTRWNTEAFF. The CDR3 DNA follows: TGTGCCAGCACCAGGTGGAACACTGAAGCTTTCTTT.

Points on this clonotype: A much larger clone lies one base from this, so it may be a read error. The CDR3 sequence is CVSSGDPYEQYF. The CDR3 coding sequence is TGTGTCAGTTCGGGGGATCCCTACGAGCAGTACTTC. The chain recombines TRBV7-8 with TRBJ2-7; tentatively, D is TRBD2 (6 bases). This CDR3 spans 12 amino acids. The germline V gene has CDR1 SGHVS and CDR2 FQNEAQ.

The chain couples TRBV28 to TRBJ1-5; tentatively, D is TRBD1 (5 bases). The V end was cut by 7 bases, the J end by 4 bases, with 20 bases between. CDR1 and CDR2 (germline): MDHEN, SYDVKM. The CDR3 totals 16 residues. The CDR3 region has the DNA TGTGCCAGCACTACTTATCGGGGAGAGGGGAATCAGCCCCAGCATTTT. This sequence encodes CASTTYRGEGNQPQHF.

The chain combines TRBV10-3 with TRBJ1-2; D is possibly TRBD1 (5 bases). Germline assignment: CDR1 ENHRY and CDR2 SYGVKD. The CDR3 totals 15 residues. Trimming took off 0 bases at V and 5 bases at J, with 13 bases between the two ends. The CDR3 DNA is TGTGCCATCAGTGAGTCGTGGGACGACCTTTATGGCTACACCTTC. It translates to CAISESWDDLYGYTF.

The chain carries TRBV9 and TRBJ2-1; 8 nucleotides agree with TRBD2. Germline V gene sequence: CDR1 SGDLS, CDR2 YYNGEE. CDR3 length equals 17 residues. V shed 4 bases, J shed 6 bases, and the junction held 15 bases outside the gene matches. The CDR3 DNA reads TGTGCCAGCAGCCCCCAGGGGAGGAGCGGGGGACCCAATGAGCAGTTCTTC. Translation: CASSPQGRSGGPNEQFF.

This clonotype was observed at least ten times. The chain recombines TRBV29-1 with TRBJ1-2; TRBD1 is a possible D gene (5 bases). The V end lost 7 bases, the J end lost 6 bases, and 12 bases lay between the germline ends. Germline values: CDR1 SQVTM, CDR2 ANQGSEA. This CDR3 is 11 amino acids long. CDR3 sequence (DNA): TGCAGCGACCGGGACTTAGATGGCTACACCTTC. Protein: CSDRDLDGYTF.

Here the CDR3 reads CASMDGPGSKYGYTF. In nucleotides, the CDR3 is TGTGCCAGCATGGATGGTCCAGGGTCAAAATATGGCTACACCTTC. V is TRBV7-9 and J is TRBJ1-2; TRBD1 is a possible D gene (5 bases). The CDR3 runs 15 residues. The germline V gene encodes CDR1 SEHNR and CDR2 FQNEAQ (reference sequence). The germline V and J ends were trimmed by 7 bases and 5 bases, with 20 bases remaining between them.

This clonotype was counted only a few times. The CDR3 spells CAIRPPSGETQYF. For the CDR3, the DNA is TGTGCCATCCGTCCCCCGTCTGGGGAGACCCAGTACTTC. The V call is TRBV10-3, the J call TRBJ2-5, with D unclear. V gave up 8 bases and J gave up 5 bases, with 15 bases separating them. Germline assignment: CDR1 ENHRY and CDR2 SYGVKD. The CDR3 consists of 13 residues.

This clonotype was observed at least ten times. The chain combines TRBV12-3 or TRBV12-4 with TRBJ1-1, with unresolved D. The CDR3 has 11 amino acids. V was pared by 7 bases and J by 4 bases, with 7 bases between. The CDR3 protein is CASTPVTEAFF. DNA for the CDR3: TGTGCCAGCACTCCGGTCACTGAAGCTTTCTTT.

With regard to this clonotype: Compared with germline, one end of the junction differs, possibly owing to a read error. The chain recombines TRBV7-6 with TRBJ2-4; 7 bases match TRBD2. This CDR3 has 13 amino acids. Per the germline V gene, CDR1 is SGHVS and CDR2 is FNYEAQ. CDR3 sequence reads: CATSSREVHIQYF. The CDR3, as DNA: TGTGCCACCAGCTCCCGGGAGGTCCACATTCAGTACTTC.

The chain joins TRBV11-2 to TRBJ2-7; D remains unclear. This CDR3 has 12 amino acids. Per germline, CDR1 SGHAT and CDR2 FQNNGV. Trimming shortened V by 5 bases and J by 3 bases, and 8 bases separated the two germline ends. CDR3 amino acids: CASSQTIYEQYV. The CDR3 coding sequence is TGTGCCAGCAGCCAAACCATCTACGAGCAGTACGTC.

As for this clonotype: An end of the junction does not agree with germline; a read error may underlie this. V and J are TRBV19 and TRBJ1-5, with 8 bases that match TRBD1. The CDR3 is made up of 15 amino acids. Germline-derived CDR1 and CDR2 are LNHDA and SQIVND (reference sequence). CDR3 nucleotide sequence: TGTGTCAGTAGTATAGCTGAGACAGGGGATCAGCCCCAGCATTTT. Its translation: CVSSIAETGDQPQHF.